Presented here are 25 T cell receptor beta chains from one specimen sequenced in a study of CD8+ T cells in alopecia areata. Investigators isolated RNA and reverse transcribed it into cDNA to act as the sequencing template. The data were produced by immunoSEQ multiplex PCR, yet TCRdb's version contains in-frame clones alone and is incomplete. Sampling found 270,000 or so clones, none seen once. Sorting of pooled cutaneous lymph node cells was based on CD4, CD8alpha, NKG2D, NKG2ACE and other markers. The specimen sequenced was CD4+ T cells sorted from a lymph node. The receptors originated from a C3H/HeJ mouse with alopecia areata. For this mouse line, the MHC haplotype is H2-k.

This clone was observed at least ten times. Germline and genes: mouse. Read coverage stops 4 residues before the CDR3 terminus; the germline J gene supplies the remainder. V gene TRBV5 combines with J gene TRBJ2-1; 8 bases line up with TRBD1. CDR1 and CDR2 (germline): LGHNA, YNLKQL (reference sequence). Losses at the gene ends were 1 base for V and 6 bases for J; bases not matched to a gene: 2. The CDR3 runs to 14 residues. The sequenced part of the CDR3 DNA is TGTGCCAGCAGCCAAGGGACAGGGATTGCT. Translated: CASSQGTGIA. The entire CDR3 protein is CASSQGTGIAEQFF.

As for this clone: Germline and genes: mouse. The sequence runs out 4 residues before the end of the CDR3; the remainder is reconstructed from the germline J gene. The chain combines TRBV1 with TRBJ2-3; 7 bases are a match to TRBD2. CDR3 length: 16 residues. Trimming removed 2 bases from V and 0 bases from J; junction bases left unmatched: 5. Germline V gives CDR1 NSQYPW, CDR2 LRSPGD (reference sequence). The DNA read from the CDR3 is TGCACCTGCAGTGCACTTCCTGGGGGTAGTGCAGAA. Protein: CTCSALPGGSAE. The full CDR3 is CTCSALPGGSAETLYF.

The table lists this clone with a few counts. Gene names are mouse gene names. The observed sequence ends 4 residues before the CDR3 terminus, with the missing tail filled in from the germline J gene. The V call is TRBV5, the J call TRBJ1-2; D is ambiguous. Trimming shortened V by 1 base and J by 0 bases, and 6 bases separated the two germline ends. The CDR3 has 14 residues. Germline loops: CDR1 LGHNA, CDR2 YNLKQL (reference sequence). The covered CDR3 bases are TGTGCCAGCAGCCAAGGGTATACAAACTCC. Translated, it gives CASSQGYTNS. The entire CDR3 sequence reads CASSQGYTNSDYTF.

This clone was picked up a small number of times. All gene names here are mouse names. The read terminates 4 residues before the CDR3 end, so the remaining end is supplied by the germline J gene. The chain carries TRBV13-1 and TRBJ2-1; TRBD1 might be the D (6 bases). Germline assignment: CDR1 NSHNY and CDR2 SYGAGN. This CDR3 region has 14 residues. The CDR3 bases that were read are TGTGCCAGCAGTGATTATACAGGGCGGGCT. Protein product: CASSDYTGRA. The whole CDR3 sequence is CASSDYTGRAEQFF.

This clone was seen only a few times. Genes and germline are mouse. The read gets to within 4 residues of the CDR3 end, and the germline J gene fills in the rest. Within the sample, other DNA sequences also encode this same CDR3. The chain uses TRBV13-1 and TRBJ2-5; 11 bases fit TRBD1. The V segment lost 4 bases and the J segment 3 bases; nucleotides outside the gene matches: 1. There are 14 residues in the CDR3. The germline V gene encodes CDR1 NSHNY and CDR2 SYGAGN. The part of the CDR3 DNA that was read is TGTGCCAGCAGTAGGGACAGGGGGCAAGAC. The encoded protein is CASSRDRGQD. The whole CDR3 protein is CASSRDRGQDTQYF.

This clone occurred a few times. The gene names here belong to mouse. The observed sequence ends 4 residues before the CDR3 terminus, with the missing tail filled in from the germline J gene. The V gene is TRBV13-1, the J gene TRBJ1-1; 11 nucleotides agree with TRBD1. The CDR3 has 17 residues. Germline trimming cut 3 bases from V and 0 bases from J; bases unmatched to any gene: 7. Germline V gives CDR1 NSHNY, CDR2 SYGAGN. The CDR3 sequence: CASSAGTGGSANTEVFF. The sequenced part of the CDR3 DNA is TGTGCCAGCAGTGCCGGGACAGGGGGGTCTGCAAACACA.

With regard to this clone: Each gene name is a mouse one. The CDR3 end falls 4 residues outside the read, so it is completed with the germline J gene. The chain is built from TRBV19 and TRBJ2-7, with 8 bases lining up with TRBD1. This CDR3 is built from 15 residues. Germline V gives CDR1 FNHDT, CDR2 SITEND (reference sequence). V lost 2 bases and J lost 3; bases outside the gene matches: 7. The CDR3 spells CASSILGQGDYEQYF. CDR3 bases read: TGTGCCAGCAGTATCTTAGGACAGGGAGACTAT.

Notes on this clone: The listed genes are named as in mouse. The CDR3 end lies 4 residues beyond the end of the read and is filled in from the germline J gene. This rearrangement joins TRBV17 to TRBJ2-7; 11 bases map to TRBD2. Looked up from germline, CDR1 is MNHDT and CDR2 is YYDKIL. V dropped 6 bases and J dropped 0; count of bases not matched to a gene: 1. The CDR3 runs 14 residues. The sequenced CDR3 bases are TGTGCTAGCAGAGACTGGGGGGGCTCCTAT. Its translation is CASRDWGGSY. In full, the CDR3 reads CASRDWGGSYEQYF.

This clone was seen more than once but under ten times. Mouse gene names apply. The sequence runs out 4 residues before the end of the CDR3; the remainder is reconstructed from the germline J gene. Additional DNA sequences in this sample encode the identical CDR3. The rearrangement uses TRBV5 and TRBJ2-5, with 8 bases matching TRBD2. V was pared by 4 bases and J by 0 bases, with 6 bases of the junction left unmatched. This CDR3 spans 16 amino acids. CDR1 and CDR2 (germline): LGHNA, YNLKQL (reference sequence). The CDR3 region is CASSPRLGINQDTQYF. The sequenced part of the CDR3 DNA is TGTGCCAGCAGCCCCAGACTGGGGATTAACCAAGAC.

This clone was detected ten times or more. Gene names are mouse gene names. The CDR3 end lies 4 residues beyond the end of the read and is filled in from the germline J gene. The chain has TRBV13-3 and TRBJ2-1, with D perhaps TRBD1 (6 bases). Looked up from germline, CDR1 is NNHDY and CDR2 is SYVADS. Trimming stripped 5 bases from V and 4 bases from J, with 13 bases between. The CDR3 runs 14 residues. CDR3 amino acids: CASRENRVYAEQFF. Incomplete CDR3 DNA: TGTGCCAGCAGAGAAAACAGGGTGTATGCT.

This clone was counted a few times. The germline and genes are mouse ones. From the germline J gene comes the end of the CDR3, since the read stops 4 residues before it. The chain has TRBV13-1 and TRBJ1-2, with 10 bases that match TRBD1. This CDR3 spans 14 amino acids. Germline trimming cut 5 bases from V and 4 bases from J; bases unmatched to any gene: 5. Per germline, CDR1 NSHNY and CDR2 SYGAGN. CDR3 loop: CASRTGGGGSDYTF. CDR3 DNA (partial): TGTGCCAGCAGGACAGGGGGCGGAGGCTCC.

This clone was detected a few times. Mouse germline and gene names are used. The read ends 4 residues early relative to the CDR3; the germline J gene fills the gap. The rearrangement links TRBV4 to TRBJ2-3, with D tentatively TRBD1 (6 bases). V was cut by 5 bases and J by 1 base, with 10 bases left in between. The CDR3 extends over 14 amino acids. Germline CDR1 and CDR2: LGHDT and YNNKQL (reference sequence). The CDR3 bases that were read are TGTGCCAGCAGCCCCAGGGGAGGTGCAGAA. It codes for CASSPRGGAE. The CDR3 in full is CASSPRGGAETLYF.

This clone has more than one count but fewer than ten. Gene names denote mouse genes. The CDR3 goes on 4 residues after the read ends, and that part is filled in from the germline J gene. V usage is TRBV1 and J usage is TRBJ1-1, with D perhaps TRBD1 (6 bases). Germline V gene sequence: CDR1 NSQYPW, CDR2 LRSPGD (reference sequence). This CDR3 has 12 amino acids. The CDR3 loop is CTCSAVQGEVFF. The CDR3 bases that were read are TGCACCTGCAGTGCAGTACAGGGA.

The table lists this clone with a few counts. Genes and germline are mouse. With the read ending 4 residues before the CDR3 end, the germline J gene is used to fill in that end. This chain links TRBV5 with TRBJ2-1, with a tentative D call TRBD1 (5 bases). Between the trimmed V and J ends, which lost 0 bases and 1 base, there was a span of 10 bases. The length of the CDR3 is 16 residues. The V gene's germline CDR1 is LGHNA and CDR2 YNLKQL (reference sequence). The covered CDR3 bases are TGTGCCAGCAGCCAAGATCTGACAGCAAACTATGCT. It yields the protein CASSQDLTANYA. In full, the CDR3 is CASSQDLTANYAEQFF.

This clone has ten or more counts. Here the gene names and germline are mouse. The CDR3 end falls 4 residues outside the read, so it is completed with the germline J gene. The rearrangement uses TRBV13-2 and TRBJ2-7, with a possible D match to TRBD1 (7 bases). This CDR3 is 15 amino acids long. Per germline, CDR1 NNHNN and CDR2 SYGAGS (reference sequence). The CDR3 reads CASGDALAGGYEQYF. CDR3 bases read: TGTGCCAGCGGTGATGCCCTAGCAGGGGGGTAT.

There are many counts of this clone. Gene names are mouse gene names. The read finishes 4 residues shy of the CDR3 end, and the germline J gene is used to complete it. The chain is built from TRBV19 and TRBJ2-5, with D maybe TRBD2 (5 bases). The CDR3 spans 13 residues. Germline assignment: CDR1 FNHDT and CDR2 SITEND (reference sequence). CDR3 in amino acids: CASSIGEEDTQYF. The CDR3 DNA, read in part, is TGTGCCAGCAGTATTGGGGAGGAAGAC.

This clone came up a few times. Gene names denote mouse genes. The CDR3 end falls 4 residues outside the read, so it is completed with the germline J gene. This chain joins TRBV1 and TRBJ2-7; 7 bases align to TRBD1. From germline, CDR1 is NSQYPW and CDR2 LRSPGD (reference sequence). This CDR3 has 14 amino acids. V lost 7 bases, J lost 0 bases, and 6 bases stayed unmatched. CDR3 DNA (partial): TGCACCTGCACCCGGGACAGAAGCTCCTAT. It yields the protein CTCTRDRSSY. The whole CDR3 protein reads CTCTRDRSSYEQYF.

A few counts support this clone. Gene names and germline match the mouse. The observed sequence ends 4 residues before the CDR3 terminus, with the missing tail filled in from the germline J gene. J is TRBJ2-3 and V is TRBV1; no definite D call. Trimming removed 2 bases from V and 0 bases from J, with 6 bases in between. The germline gives CDR1 NSQYPW, CDR2 LRSPGD (reference sequence). The CDR3 consists of 14 residues. The sequenced CDR3 bases are TGCACCTGCAGTGCAACATCTAGTGCAGAA. This sequence encodes CTCSATSSAE. The full CDR3 sequence reads CTCSATSSAETLYF.

With respect to this clone: The gene names given are mouse names. The CDR3 is cut off 4 residues early in the read; its end comes from the germline J gene. The genes are TRBV1 and TRBJ2-3, with a weak D call TRBD1 (5 bases). V was shortened by 5 bases and J by 0 bases, with 12 bases between the two germline ends. CDR3 length: 15 amino acids. In germline, CDR1 is NSQYPW, CDR2 LRSPGD (reference sequence). This CDR3 reads CTCSPWTSSAETLYF. The CDR3 bases that were read are TGCACCTGCAGTCCCTGGACATCTAGTGCAGAA.

This clone was counted between two and nine times. Here the gene names and germline are mouse. CDR3 amino acids: CTCSAVVSAETLYF. The CDR3 DNA, read in part, is TGCACCTGCAGTGCAGTGGTTAGTGCAGAA. V gene TRBV1 combines with J gene TRBJ2-3; the D is unclear. Coverage ceases 4 residues before the CDR3 finishes, and the germline J gene fills in the end. The V gene's germline CDR1 is NSQYPW and CDR2 LRSPGD (reference sequence). The CDR3 spans 14 residues. V was shortened by 1 base and J by 0 bases, with 5 bases between the two germline ends.

A remark on this clone: All gene names here are mouse names. The read gets to within 4 residues of the CDR3 end, and the germline J gene fills in the rest. The chain employs TRBV3 and TRBJ2-5, with 8 nucleotides matching TRBD2. This CDR3 comprises 14 residues. The ends lost 4 bases at V and 1 base at J; junction bases unmatched: 1. Per the germline V gene, CDR1 is SNHLY and CDR2 is FYNGKV (reference sequence). Here the CDR3 reads CASSSTGDQDTQYF. The sequenced part of the CDR3 DNA is TGTGCCAGCAGCTCGACTGGGGACCAAGAC.

A word on this clone: The germline and genes are mouse ones. The CDR3 end is not reached by the read, which stops 4 residues before it; the germline J gene fills it in. At the DNA level, this CDR3 is encoded by other sequences in the same sample as well. V and J are TRBV5 and TRBJ2-5; 7 positions match TRBD2. V was pared by 3 bases and J by 0 bases, with 3 bases of the junction left unmatched. CDR1 is LGHNA and CDR2 is YNLKQL in the germline V gene (reference sequence). The CDR3 contains 15 residues. Incomplete CDR3 DNA: TGTGCCAGCAGCCAGCTGGGGGATAACCAAGAC. Encoded protein: CASSQLGDNQD. The full CDR3 protein is CASSQLGDNQDTQYF.

This clone was counted a few times. Gene names and germline refer to mouse. The read ends 4 residues shy of where the CDR3 ends; the end is completed using the germline J gene. This chain connects TRBV19 to TRBJ2-4, with 10 bases aligning to TRBD2. The CDR3 runs to 13 residues. In germline, CDR1 is FNHDT, CDR2 SITEND (reference sequence). The CDR3 here is CASSDWGENTLYF. The CDR3 DNA, read in part, is TGTGCCAGCAGCGACTGGGGGGAAAAC.

This clone was counted between two and nine times. Gene names follow the mouse nomenclature. The CDR3 loop is CASGKGADSDYTF. CDR3 bases read: TGTGCCAGCGGTAAGGGGGCGGACTCC. This chain joins TRBV13-2 and TRBJ1-2; 7 nucleotides agree with TRBD1. The read falls 4 residues short of the CDR3 end, and the missing part is taken from the germline J gene. This CDR3 has 13 residues. The trim removed 4 bases at V and 3 bases at J, leaving 3 bases unmatched. Looked up from germline, CDR1 is NNHNN and CDR2 is SYGAGS (reference sequence).

Remarks on this clone: Here the gene names and germline are mouse. CDR3 sequence: CASSIEGSTGQLYF. CDR3 bases read: TGTGCCAGCAGTATAGAGGGTTCCACCGGG. The chain is built from TRBV19 and TRBJ2-2; D is ambiguous. The CDR3 is cut off 4 residues early in the read; its end comes from the germline J gene. Per the germline V gene, CDR1 is FNHDT and CDR2 is SITEND (reference sequence). V lost 0 bases and J lost 4, with 7 bases in between. This CDR3 is built from 14 residues.